This TCR beta chain was sequenced during a study of vaccination and CD4 T cells after COVID-19. As for the study in general: Treatment of control cultures consisted of a CEFX pool, an HIV-1 Nef pool, or no peptide. Study-level results: Analysis covered relatively few convalescent patients and lacked any early post-infection timepoints.

Sequenced with the Oncomine TCR Beta short-read assay was DNA taken from cultured CD4+ T cells. Investigators obtained genomic DNA by extraction from cultured CD4+ T cells. One entry per CDR3 protein results from TCRdb running MiXCR on the PCR reads. The sample lists 15,000 to 18,000 distinct CDR3 sequences; 48% were seen once. Germline CDR1 and CDR2: MNHNS and SASEGT. CDR3 size: 11 residues. The ends lost 6 bases at V and 6 bases at J; junction bases unmatched: 1. Treatment noted: roughly 10-day PBMC culture with coronavirus spike peptide pools or control peptides (ViraFEST assay). Regarding this clonotype: Its antigen is as yet unknown.

The starting material was CD4+ T cells from blood, cultured in vitro, obtained before SARS-CoV-2 vaccination. This TCR was sampled from a human donor who had recovered from COVID-19. This sequence joins TRBV6-1 and TRBJ2-7, with TRBD2 identical over 8 bases. CDR3 region: CASSAGGEQYF. DNA for the CDR3: TGTGCCAGCAGCGCGGGAGGCGAGCAGTACTTC.